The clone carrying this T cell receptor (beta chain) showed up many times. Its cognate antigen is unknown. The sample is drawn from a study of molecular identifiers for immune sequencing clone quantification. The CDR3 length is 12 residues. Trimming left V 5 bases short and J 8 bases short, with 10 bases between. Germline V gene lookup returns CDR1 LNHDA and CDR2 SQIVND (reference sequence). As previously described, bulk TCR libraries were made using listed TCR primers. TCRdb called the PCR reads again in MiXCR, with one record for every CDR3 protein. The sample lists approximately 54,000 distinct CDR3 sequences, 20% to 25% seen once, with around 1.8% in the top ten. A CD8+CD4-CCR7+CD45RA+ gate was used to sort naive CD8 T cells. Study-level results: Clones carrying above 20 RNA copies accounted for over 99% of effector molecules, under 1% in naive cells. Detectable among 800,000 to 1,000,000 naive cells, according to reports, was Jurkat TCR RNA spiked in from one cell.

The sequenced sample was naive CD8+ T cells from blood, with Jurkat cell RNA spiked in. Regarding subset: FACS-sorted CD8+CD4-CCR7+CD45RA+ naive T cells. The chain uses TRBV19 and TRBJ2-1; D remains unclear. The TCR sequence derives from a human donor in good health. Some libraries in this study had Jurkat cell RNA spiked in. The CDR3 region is CASSLTNYEQFF. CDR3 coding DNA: TGTGCCAGTAGTTTGACCAATTATGAGCAGTTCTTC.